This is a list of T cell receptor beta chains from one sample in a study of T cell responses to AZD1222 COVID-19 vaccine. TCRdb's table, derived via immunoSEQ multiplex PCR, lists solely in-frame clones and lacks some. The sample shows more than 150,000 clones, 88% of them seen only once. The sequenced sample was peripheral blood, obtained 28 days after the second AZD1222 dose. The source of these receptors is an adult who received the AZD1222 COVID-19 vaccine. Both conserved end residues are part of each CDR3. A D gene is named only where the DNA matches it firmly. The size entry is marked missing in some rows and otherwise reads once, few, many or a size class.

abundance	j_gene	d_gene	v_gene	CDR3aa	CDR3nt
once	TRBJ1-4	TRBD1	TRBV6-5	CASNDRGREKLFF	TGTGCCAGCAACGACAGGGGAAGGGAAAAACTGTTTTTT
once	TRBJ2-2	.	TRBV6-1	CASSEARWGGGELFF	TGTGCCAGCAGTGAAGCTCGTTGGGGTGGCGGGGAGCTGTTTTTT
.	TRBJ1-4	.	TRBV4-3	CASSQGQGREKLFF	TGCGCCAGCAGCCAAGGGCAGGGGCGGGAAAAACTGTTTTTT
.	TRBJ2-1	TRBD2	TRBV28	CASRRPGLADYNEQFF	TGTGCCAGCAGGAGGCCGGGACTAGCGGATTACAATGAGCAGTTCTTC
.	TRBJ1-1	.	TRBV19	CASSIRDAMNTEAFF	TGTGCCAGTAGTATCAGGGACGCCATGAACACTGAAGCTTTCTTT
.	TRBJ2-5	.	TRBV9	CASSVEGLAQKTQYF	TGTGCCAGCAGCGTAGAGGGGCTAGCGCAGAAGACCCAGTACTTC
.	TRBJ1-2	.	TRBV4-3	CASSHRVFYGYTF	TGCGCCAGCAGCCACAGAGTTTTTTATGGCTACACCTTC
few	TRBJ1-1	.	TRBV5-4	CASSLDSNTEAFF	TGTGCCAGCAGCTTGGATTCCAACACTGAAGCTTTCTTT
.	TRBJ2-7	.	TRBV21-1	CASSKPGHPYEQYF	TGTGCCAGCAGCAAACCGGGACACCCCTACGAGCAGTACTTC
.	TRBJ2-7	TRBD2	TRBV4-3	CASSPGGGVISYEQYF	TGCGCCAGCAGTCCCGGGGGGGGAGTCATCTCCTACGAGCAGTACTTC
once	TRBJ2-3	.	TRBV7-9	CASSLGRPPAQDTQYF	TGTGCCAGCAGCTTAGGCCGCCCCCCGGCCCAAGATACGCAGTATTTT
.	TRBJ2-2	.	TRBV24-1	CATSDLQLGAGELFF	TGTGCCACCAGTGATTTGCAATTGGGTGCCGGGGAGCTGTTTTTT
.	TRBJ1-5	.	TRBV7-8	CASSLMGGSNQPQHF	TGTGCCAGCAGCTTAATGGGGGGAAGCAATCAGCCCCAGCATTTT
.	TRBJ2-3	.	TRBV6-5	CASSRSDSTDTQYF	TGTGCCAGCAGCCGATCGGACAGCACAGATACGCAGTATTTT